This TCR beta chain was observed in a study of blood T cell repertoires in COVID-19. Here immunoSEQ multiplex PCR was the method, and the copy in TCRdb shows in-frame clones only, minus some. The table includes hundreds of thousands of clones, approximately 89% detected once. This clone has just one count. This clonotype originated in a woman in her twenties or thirties with COVID-19, enrolled during active disease. Sequencing input: peripheral blood.

DNA for the CDR3: TGTGCCAGCAGCCAAGGGACTAGCGGGGGGATCAAAAACATTCAGTACTTC. Translating gives CASSQGTSGGIKNIQYF. V and J are TRBV3-1 (or the pseudogene TRBV3-2) and TRBJ2-4, with 14 bases lining up with TRBD2. CDR1 is LGHDT, CDR2 YNNKEL, per germline (reference sequence). This CDR3 has 17 amino acids. The V gene end was trimmed by 1 base and the J gene end by 3 bases; junction bases not matched to a gene: 2.